This TCR beta chain derives from a study of OX40 agonist ivuxolimab in advanced cancers. Whole-study results and caveats: Clonal expansion was seen in CD4+ and CD8+ blood T cells by week 6 at 0.1 to 3.0 mg/kg.

The CDR3 is made up of 15 amino acids. V was trimmed by 5 bases and J by 1 base, leaving 14 bases between them. Germline CDR1 SGHTA, CDR2 FQGNSA. Sampling of blood occurred at baseline, cycle 4 day 1, and cycle 7 day 1. The method was immunoSEQ multiplex PCR; TCRdb's version includes in-frame clones alone and lacks a portion of them. The repertoire holds tens of thousands of clones, with roughly 90% as singletons. A remark on this clone: The antigen remains undetermined.

V is TRBV7-2 and J is TRBJ1-1, with D possibly TRBD1 on 6 matching bases. This clonotype was sampled from an adult with an advanced solid tumor such as melanoma, head and neck, liver or kidney cancer. The sequences come from CD4+ or CD8+ T cells sorted from blood, collected in a trial of the OX40 agonist ivuxolimab. DNA for the CDR3: TGTGCCAGCAGCCAGCTAGGGGGAGGGAACACTGAAGCTTTCTTT. Its translation: CASSQLGGGNTEAFF.